This T cell receptor beta chain was sequenced during a study of T-cell reconstitution after alpha-beta-depleted transplantation in children. Germline assignment: CDR1 MNHNY and CDR2 SVGAGI (reference sequence). V lost 5 bases and J 4 bases, leaving 15 bases between the germline ends. CDR3 size: 14 residues. For TCRbeta, the library was prepared with unique molecular identifiers. From the PCR reads, TCRdb called clonotypes with MiXCR, one entry per CDR3 protein. The sample shows about 870,000 distinct CDR3 sequences, around 17% of them seen only once. Only a few counts were recorded for this clonotype.

V is TRBV6-6 and J is TRBJ2-7, with D unclear. The clonotype originates from a male patient younger than 18 who had a stem cell transplant for acute lymphoblastic leukemia, so the T cells may come from the graft donor. Specimen: PBMCs, mostly from graft donor cells, collected 360 days after TCRalphabeta/CD19-depleted stem cell transplant. The DNA for the CDR3 is TGTGCCAGCAGTCTTTCTGGGGAAAAATACGAGCAGTACTTC. The encoded protein is CASSLSGEKYEQYF.